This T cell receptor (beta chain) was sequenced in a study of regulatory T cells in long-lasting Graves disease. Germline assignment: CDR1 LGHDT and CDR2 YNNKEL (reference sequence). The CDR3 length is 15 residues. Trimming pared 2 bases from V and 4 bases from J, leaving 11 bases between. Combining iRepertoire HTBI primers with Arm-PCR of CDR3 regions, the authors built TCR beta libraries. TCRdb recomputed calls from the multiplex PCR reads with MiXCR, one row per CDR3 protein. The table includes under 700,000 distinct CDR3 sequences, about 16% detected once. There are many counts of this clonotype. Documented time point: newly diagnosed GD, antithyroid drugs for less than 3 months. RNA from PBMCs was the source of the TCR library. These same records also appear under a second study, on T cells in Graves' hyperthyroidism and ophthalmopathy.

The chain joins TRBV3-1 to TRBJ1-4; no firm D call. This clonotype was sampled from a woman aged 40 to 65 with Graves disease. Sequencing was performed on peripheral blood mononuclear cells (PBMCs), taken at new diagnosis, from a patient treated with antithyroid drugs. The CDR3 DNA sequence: TGTGCCAGCAGCCAACGGACGGGAATTAATGAAAAACTGTTTTTT. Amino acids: CASSQRTGINEKLFF.